The subject of this entry is one T cell receptor (beta chain). What it recognizes is unknown. CDR1 is SGHVS and CDR2 is FQNEAQ in the germline V gene. V was clipped by 1 base and J by 3 bases; unmatched bases: 6. The CDR3 loop spans 15 amino acids. The sample belongs to a study of blood T cells in healthy people across ages. The second PCR ran about 6 to 12 cycles with a sample-barcoded 5' primer and J-beta primers. TCRdb called the 5' RACE reads again in MiXCR, with one record for every CDR3 protein. This sample has over a million distinct CDR3 sequences, with about 42% found just once. Study outcomes and limitations: The lack of PBMC sorting stopped any conclusive naive versus antigen-experienced comparison.

The chain has TRBV7-8 and TRBJ2-7, with 7 positions matching TRBD1. The source of this sequence is a woman between 18 and 29 years old in good health. Sequencing was performed on blood. The CDR3 loop is CASSLGRDSRYEQYF. CDR3 in DNA: TGTGCCAGCAGCTTAGGCCGGGACAGCCGCTACGAGCAGTACTTC.